These 13 T cell receptor beta chains originate from one sample sequenced in a study of tumor and adjacent non-tumor tissue in lung cancer. A modified ARM-PCR protocol with three rounds of nested PCR amplified TCRbeta. TCRdb ran MiXCR on the multiplex PCR reads and lists one entry per CDR3 protein. This table has around 70,000 distinct CDR3 sequences, 60% appearing once. No cell sorting was done before RNA was extracted from the tissue. Sequencing used lung tumor tissue. The receptors shown here come from a man between 50 and 59 years old with non-small cell lung cancer.

Remarks on this clonotype: Its ends do not fully match the called genes, so a read error is possible. CDR3 amino acids: CASSPRGTAQETQYF. The CDR3 DNA reads TGTGCCAGCAGCCCCCGAGGGACGGCACAAGAGACCCAGTATTTC. This chain links TRBV7-8 with TRBJ2-5; D may correspond to TRBD1 or TRBD2 (5 bases each). The CDR3 has 15 amino acids. Per germline, CDR1 SGHVS and CDR2 FQNEAQ.

This clonotype was counted many times. This chain joins TRBV7-9 and TRBJ2-7; 8 positions match TRBD2. The CDR3 has 16 amino acids. Trimming cost V 5 bases and J 3 bases; bases outside gene matches: 12. From germline, CDR1 is SEHNR and CDR2 FQNEAQ (reference sequence). The CDR3 reads CASSALPGGRLYEQYF. The CDR3 DNA is TGTGCCAGCAGCGCCCTGCCGGGCGGGAGGCTCTACGAGCAGTACTTC.

There are many counts of this clonotype. The chain employs TRBV30 and TRBJ1-2; D remains unclear. The CDR3 contains 14 residues. Germline values: CDR1 GTSNPN, CDR2 SVGIG (reference sequence). V lost 3 bases, J lost 0 bases, and 11 bases lay in between. CDR3 protein: CAWRGRLPNYGYTF. CDR3 DNA: TGTGCCTGGAGGGGCAGACTGCCTAACTATGGCTACACCTTC.

About this clonotype itself: A much larger clone differs from this one at a single base, so this may be a read error. The V gene is TRBV5-4, the J gene TRBJ2-2; D not certain. The germline gives CDR1 SGHNT, CDR2 YYREEE (reference sequence). The length of the CDR3 is 18 residues. The CDR3 DNA reads TGTGTCAGCAGCTTGTTTAAGTCCGGCCCTACGAACACCGGGGAGCTGTTTTTT. Its protein product is CVSSLFKSGPTNTGELFF.

This clonotype was detected a few times. The germline gene is not matched at one end of the junction; a read error may be the cause. The CDR3 coding sequence is TGTGCCAGCACCCCCACAGGGGCGAACACCGGGGAGCCGTTTTTT. It codes for CASTPTGANTGEPFF. The chain carries TRBV11-2 and TRBJ2-2; TRBD1 agrees at 7 bases. CDR1 SGHAT and CDR2 FQNNGV come from the germline V gene. This CDR3 has 15 residues.

Worth noting for this clonotype: An end of the junction differs from the germline gene, which may be a read error. The chain links TRBV29-1 to TRBJ2-7, with D possibly TRBD2 on 6 matching bases. CDR1 is SQVTM and CDR2 is ANQGSEA in the germline V gene. CDR3 size: 14 residues. CDR3 sequence (DNA): TGCAGCGTGAGTGGGAGGATATACCCCTACGAGCAGCACTTC. Translated, it gives CSVSGRIYPYEQHF.

Notes on this clonotype: The junction shows a germline mismatch at one end, possibly a read error. The chain joins TRBV11-2 to TRBJ2-5; D gene unclear. Germline V CDR1 and CDR2: SGHAT, FQNNGV. This CDR3 has 12 residues. CDR3 loop: CASREKHETQYF. In DNA form, the CDR3 reads TGTGCCAGCAGGGAGAAGCATGAGACCCAGTATTTC.

At least ten counts were recorded for this clonotype. This rearrangement joins TRBV20-1 to TRBJ2-7, with D tentatively TRBD2 (5 bases). The germline V gene has CDR1 DFQATT and CDR2 SNEGSKA (reference sequence). The CDR3 runs 14 residues. Trimming removed 2 bases at V and 6 bases at J, with 17 bases between. CDR3 in amino acids: CSARRRSPHVEQYF. In DNA form, the CDR3 reads TGCAGTGCTAGAAGGAGGTCCCCACATGTCGAGCAGTACTTC.

On this clonotype itself: Here the CDR3 omits its conserved ending phenylalanine or tryptophan, so a read error is the likely source. The chain employs TRBV12-3 or TRBV12-4 and TRBJ2-1; D not certain. V dropped 6 bases and J dropped 0 bases, with 12 bases sitting between them. The CDR3 runs 15 residues. The CDR3 DNA reads as TGTGCCAGCAGCCCCCAGCGACTCTCCTACAATGAGCAGTTCTTA. It codes for CASSPQRLSYNEQFL.

A few counts support this clonotype. This may be a read error: a much more frequent sequence differs by one nucleotide. The genes are TRBV6-2 or TRBV6-3 and TRBJ2-1; D is unresolved. The CDR3 has 11 amino acids. Germline loops: CDR1 MNHEY, CDR2 SVGEGT. In DNA, the CDR3 is TGTGCCAGCGGTTATGGGAATGAGCAGTTCTTC. Protein: CASGYGNEQFF.

This clonotype showed up many times. The chain is built from TRBV4-1 and TRBJ2-7, with D unresolved. Germline-derived CDR1 and CDR2 are MGHRA and YSYEKL. This CDR3 has 16 residues. V shed 1 base and J shed 4 bases, with 17 bases lying between them. In nucleotides, the CDR3 is TGCGCCAGCAGCCAAGCTCCCGGCCCCGATGTGTACGAGCAGTACTTC. It specifies CASSQAPGPDVYEQYF.

As to this clonotype: This clone may be a read error of a much larger clone one base away. The chain is built from TRBV6-2 or TRBV6-3 and TRBJ1-5; D ambiguous. The germline CDR1 and CDR2 sequences are MNHEY and SVGEGT. The CDR3 loop spans 12 amino acids. The ends were cut back, 7 bases at V and 7 bases at J, with 11 bases in the middle. The CDR3 nucleotides read TGTGCCAGCAAACACCAAGCGCAGCCCCAGCATTTT. It encodes CASKHQAQPQHF.

This clonotype was counted at least ten times. Germline is not matched at one junction end, which may reflect a read error. The chain uses TRBV6-5 and TRBJ2-7; 7 bases line up with TRBD1. The CDR3 runs to 13 residues. The germline gives CDR1 MNHEY, CDR2 SVGAGI. This chain's CDR3 is CASSARGLGEHYF. As DNA, the CDR3 is TGTGCCAGCAGTGCCAGGGGGTTAGGCGAGCATTACTTC.